The source of this TCR beta chain is a study of shared clonotypes between healthy human individuals. Background on the study: CD4 naive and memory got three plates each, CD8 naive two, CD8 memory one. Study-level findings and limits: Clonotypes shared by all four donors outscored non-shared clonotypes in generation probability. Read depth was anticipated to influence clonotype sharing among donors.

Concerning this clone: The antigen is unknown.

The assay was immunoSEQ multiplex PCR, and TCRdb's table has in-frame clones only and misses some. This table holds 600,000 to 750,000 clones, roughly 91% found once. The CDR3 sequence is 15 residues long. Germline V gene sequence: CDR1 MNHEY, CDR2 SMNVEV (reference sequence). Trimming cost V 5 bases and J 4 bases, with 14 bases left between them. None of the donors, who were healthy HIV-negative adults, had recently had acute infections or vaccinations. The TCR was taken from a man between 18 and 35 years old in good health. Some clones in this sample may be carry-over from other donors' samples. The J gene is TRBJ2-2, the V gene TRBV27; TRBD2 is a possible D gene (6 bases). Material for sequencing was memory CD8+ T cells from PBMCs. As for subset: CD45RO+ cells pooled with CCR7-negative TemRA cells. Here the CDR3 reads CASSIGTLGTGELFF. CDR3 nucleotides: TGTGCCAGCAGTATCGGGACTCTCGGCACCGGGGAGCTGTTTTTT.